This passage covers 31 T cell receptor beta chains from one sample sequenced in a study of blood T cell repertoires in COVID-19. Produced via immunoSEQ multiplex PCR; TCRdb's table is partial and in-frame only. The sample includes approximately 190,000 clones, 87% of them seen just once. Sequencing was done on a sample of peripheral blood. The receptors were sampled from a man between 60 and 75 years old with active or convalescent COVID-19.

Written as DNA, the CDR3 is TGTGCCAGCAGCTTGGTGGGCACATATGGCTACACCTTC. Translating gives CASSLVGTYGYTF. The J gene is TRBJ1-2, the V gene TRBV5-6; D not certain. In germline, CDR1 is SGHDT, CDR2 YYEEEE. The V end was cut by 0 bases, the J end by 5 bases, with 8 bases between. This CDR3 is 13 amino acids long.

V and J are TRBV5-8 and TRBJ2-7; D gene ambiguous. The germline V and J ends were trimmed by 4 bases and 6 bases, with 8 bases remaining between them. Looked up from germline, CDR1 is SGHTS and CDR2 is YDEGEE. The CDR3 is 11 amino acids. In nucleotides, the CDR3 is TGTGCCAGCAGCGCTATTAGCGAGCAGTACTTC. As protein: CASSAISEQYF.

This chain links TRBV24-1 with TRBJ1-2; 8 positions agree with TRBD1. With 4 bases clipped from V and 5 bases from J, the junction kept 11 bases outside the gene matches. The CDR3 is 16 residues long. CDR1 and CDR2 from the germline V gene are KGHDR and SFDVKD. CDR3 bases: TGTGCCACCAGTGACCGTTGGACAGGGAAAAGATATGGCTACACCTTC. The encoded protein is CATSDRWTGKRYGYTF.

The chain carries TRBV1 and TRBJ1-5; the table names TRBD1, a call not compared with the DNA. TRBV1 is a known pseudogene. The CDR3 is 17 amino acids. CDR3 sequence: CTSSQAADRAHFLPQHF. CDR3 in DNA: TGCACCAGCAGCCAAGCCGCCGACAGGGCTCACTTCCTTCCCCAGCATTTT.

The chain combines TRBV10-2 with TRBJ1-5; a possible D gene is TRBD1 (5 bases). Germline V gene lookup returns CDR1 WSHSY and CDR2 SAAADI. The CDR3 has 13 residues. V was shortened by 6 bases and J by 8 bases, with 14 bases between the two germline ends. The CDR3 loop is CASSKQVAEPQHF. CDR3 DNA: TGCGCCAGCAGCAAACAGGTGGCGGAGCCCCAGCATTTT.

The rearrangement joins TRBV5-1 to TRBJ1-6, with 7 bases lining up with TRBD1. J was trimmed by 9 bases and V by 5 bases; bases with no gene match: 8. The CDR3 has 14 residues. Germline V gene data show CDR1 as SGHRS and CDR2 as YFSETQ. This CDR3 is CASRPTGSGSPLHF. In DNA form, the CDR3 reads TGCGCCAGCAGGCCGACAGGGTCGGGTTCACCCCTCCACTTT.

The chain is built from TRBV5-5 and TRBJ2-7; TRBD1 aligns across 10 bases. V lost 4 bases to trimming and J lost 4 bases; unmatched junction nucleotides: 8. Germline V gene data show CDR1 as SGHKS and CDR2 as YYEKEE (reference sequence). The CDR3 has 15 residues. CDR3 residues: CASSGGQGFYYEQYF. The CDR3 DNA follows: TGTGCCAGCAGCGGGGGACAGGGGTTTTATTACGAGCAGTACTTC.

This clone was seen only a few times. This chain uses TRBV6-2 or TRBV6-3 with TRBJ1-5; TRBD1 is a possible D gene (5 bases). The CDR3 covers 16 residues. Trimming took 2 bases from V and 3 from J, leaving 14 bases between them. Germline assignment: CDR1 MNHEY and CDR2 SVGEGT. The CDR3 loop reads CASSYKLRGFNQPQHF. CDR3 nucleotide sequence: TGTGCCAGCAGTTACAAATTAAGGGGATTCAATCAGCCCCAGCATTTT.

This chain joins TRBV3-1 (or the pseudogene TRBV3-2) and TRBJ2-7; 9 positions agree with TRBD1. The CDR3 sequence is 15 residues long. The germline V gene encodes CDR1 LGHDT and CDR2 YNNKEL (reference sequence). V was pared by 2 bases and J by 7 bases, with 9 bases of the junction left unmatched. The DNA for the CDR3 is TGTGCCAGCAGCCAACCCGGACAGGGGATGGGGGAGCAGTACTTC. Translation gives CASSQPGQGMGEQYF.

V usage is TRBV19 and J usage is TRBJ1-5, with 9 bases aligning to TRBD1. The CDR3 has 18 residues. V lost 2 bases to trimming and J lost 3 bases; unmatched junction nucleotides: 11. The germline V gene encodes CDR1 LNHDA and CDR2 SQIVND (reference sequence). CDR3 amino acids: CASSISIGTGSVNQPQHF. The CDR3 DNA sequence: TGTGCCAGTAGTATATCCATCGGGACAGGGAGTGTCAATCAGCCCCAGCATTTT.

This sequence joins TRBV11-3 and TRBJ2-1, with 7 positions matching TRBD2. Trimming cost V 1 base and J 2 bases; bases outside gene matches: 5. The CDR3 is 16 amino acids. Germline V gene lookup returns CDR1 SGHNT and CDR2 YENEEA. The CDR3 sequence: CASSLVGGFTYNEQFF. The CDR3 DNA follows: TGTGCCAGCAGCTTAGTCGGGGGGTTCACCTACAATGAGCAGTTCTTC.

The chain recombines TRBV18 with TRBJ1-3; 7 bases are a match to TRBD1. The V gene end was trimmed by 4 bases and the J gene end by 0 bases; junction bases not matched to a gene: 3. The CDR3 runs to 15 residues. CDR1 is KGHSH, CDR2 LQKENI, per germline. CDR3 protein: CASSLGTVSGNTIYF. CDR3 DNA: TGTGCCAGCTCACTCGGGACAGTCTCTGGAAACACCATATATTTT.

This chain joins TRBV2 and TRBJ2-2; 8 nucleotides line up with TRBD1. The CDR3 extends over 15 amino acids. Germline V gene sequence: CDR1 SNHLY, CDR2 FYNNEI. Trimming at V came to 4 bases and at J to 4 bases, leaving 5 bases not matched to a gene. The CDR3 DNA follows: TGTGCCAGCAGTGGGCGGACAGGGACCACCGGGGAGCTGTTTTTT. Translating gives CASSGRTGTTGELFF.

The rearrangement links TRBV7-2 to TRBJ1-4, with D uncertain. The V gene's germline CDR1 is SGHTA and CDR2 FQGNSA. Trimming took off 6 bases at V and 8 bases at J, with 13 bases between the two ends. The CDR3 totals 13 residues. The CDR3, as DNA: TGTGCCAGCAGTCGGGATGCGGAGGAAAAACTGTTTTTT. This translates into CASSRDAEEKLFF.

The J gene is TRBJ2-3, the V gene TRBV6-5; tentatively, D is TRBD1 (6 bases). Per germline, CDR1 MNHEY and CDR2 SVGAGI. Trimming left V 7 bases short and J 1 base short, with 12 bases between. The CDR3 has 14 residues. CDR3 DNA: TGTGCCAGCACCCAGGGGACCGGCACAGATACGCAGTATTTT. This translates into CASTQGTGTDTQYF.

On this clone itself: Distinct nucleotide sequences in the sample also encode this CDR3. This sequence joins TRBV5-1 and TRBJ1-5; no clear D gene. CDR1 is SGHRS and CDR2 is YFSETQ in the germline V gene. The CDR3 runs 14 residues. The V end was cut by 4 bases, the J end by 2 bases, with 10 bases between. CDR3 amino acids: CASSPGTGNQPQHF. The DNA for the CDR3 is TGCGCCAGCAGCCCGGGTACGGGCAATCAGCCCCAGCATTTT.

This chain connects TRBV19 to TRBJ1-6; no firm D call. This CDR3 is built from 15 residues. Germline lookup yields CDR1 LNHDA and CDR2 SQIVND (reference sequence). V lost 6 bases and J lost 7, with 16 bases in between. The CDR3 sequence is CASRSNERRNSPLHF. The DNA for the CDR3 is TGTGCCAGTAGGAGCAATGAAAGGAGGAATTCACCCCTCCACTTT.

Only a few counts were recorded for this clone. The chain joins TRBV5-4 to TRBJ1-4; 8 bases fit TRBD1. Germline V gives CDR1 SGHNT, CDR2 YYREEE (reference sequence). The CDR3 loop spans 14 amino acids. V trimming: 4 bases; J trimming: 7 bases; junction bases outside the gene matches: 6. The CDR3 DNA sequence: TGTGCCAGCAGCCAAAGAGGACAGGGTGAAAAACTGTTTTTT. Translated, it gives CASSQRGQGEKLFF.

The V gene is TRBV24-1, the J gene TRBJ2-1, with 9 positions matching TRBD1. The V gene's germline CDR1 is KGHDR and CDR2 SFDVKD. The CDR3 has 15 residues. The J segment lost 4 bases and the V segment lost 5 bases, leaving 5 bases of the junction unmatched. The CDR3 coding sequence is TGTGCCACCAGTGCCAGGGGACAGGGATACAATGAGCAGTTCTTC. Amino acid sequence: CATSARGQGYNEQFF.

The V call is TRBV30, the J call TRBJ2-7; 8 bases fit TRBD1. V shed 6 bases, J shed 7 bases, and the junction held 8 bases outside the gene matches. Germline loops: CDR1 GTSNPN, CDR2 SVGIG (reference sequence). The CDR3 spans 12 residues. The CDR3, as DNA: TGTGCCTGCCGTCAGGGGGCGAGAGAGCAGTACTTC. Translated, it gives CACRQGAREQYF.

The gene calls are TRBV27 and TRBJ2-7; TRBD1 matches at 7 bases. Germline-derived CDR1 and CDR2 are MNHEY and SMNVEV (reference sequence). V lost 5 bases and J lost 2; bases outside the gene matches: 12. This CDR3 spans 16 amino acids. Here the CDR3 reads CASSPSRGLLTYEQYF. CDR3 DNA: TGTGCCAGCAGTCCCTCGAGGGGGCTCCTCACCTACGAGCAGTACTTC.

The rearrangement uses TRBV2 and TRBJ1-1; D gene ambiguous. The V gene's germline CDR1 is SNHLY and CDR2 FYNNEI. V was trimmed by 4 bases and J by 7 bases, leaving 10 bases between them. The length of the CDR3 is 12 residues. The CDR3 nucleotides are TGTGCCAGCAGTGCGTCGGGGATTGAAGCTTTCTTT. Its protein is CASSASGIEAFF.

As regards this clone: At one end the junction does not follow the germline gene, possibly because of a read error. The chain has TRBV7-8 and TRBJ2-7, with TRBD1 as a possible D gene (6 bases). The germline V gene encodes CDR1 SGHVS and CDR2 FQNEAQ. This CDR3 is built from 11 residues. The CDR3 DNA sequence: TGTGCCAGCAGCAAAGGGCCAGGGGCACACTTC. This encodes CASSKGPGAHF. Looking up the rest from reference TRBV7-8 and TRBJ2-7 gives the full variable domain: GAGVSQSPRYKVAKRGQDVALRCDPISGHVSLFWYQQALGQGPEFLTYFQNEAQLDKSGLPSDRFFAERPEGSVSTLKIQRTQQEDSAVYLCASSKGPGAHFGPGTRLTVT.

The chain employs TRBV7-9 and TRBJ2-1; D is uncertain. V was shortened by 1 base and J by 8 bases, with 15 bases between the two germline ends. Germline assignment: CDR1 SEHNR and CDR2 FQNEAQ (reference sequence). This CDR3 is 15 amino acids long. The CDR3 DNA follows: TGTGCCAGCAGCTTAGGGATAGTGACATTCGATGAGCAGTTCTTC. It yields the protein CASSLGIVTFDEQFF.

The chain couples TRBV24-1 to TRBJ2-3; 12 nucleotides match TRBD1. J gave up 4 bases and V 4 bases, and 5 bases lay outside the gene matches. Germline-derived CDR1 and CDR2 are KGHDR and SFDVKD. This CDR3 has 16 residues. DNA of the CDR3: TGTGCCACCAGTGACGCCGGGACAGGGGGCTCAGATACGCAGTATTTT. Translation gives CATSDAGTGGSDTQYF.

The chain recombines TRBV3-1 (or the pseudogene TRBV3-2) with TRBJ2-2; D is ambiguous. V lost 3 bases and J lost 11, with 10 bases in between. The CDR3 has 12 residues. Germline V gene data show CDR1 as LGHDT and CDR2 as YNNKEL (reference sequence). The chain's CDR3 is CASSQSYNELFF. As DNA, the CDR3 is TGTGCCAGCAGCCAGAGCTATAACGAGCTGTTTTTT.

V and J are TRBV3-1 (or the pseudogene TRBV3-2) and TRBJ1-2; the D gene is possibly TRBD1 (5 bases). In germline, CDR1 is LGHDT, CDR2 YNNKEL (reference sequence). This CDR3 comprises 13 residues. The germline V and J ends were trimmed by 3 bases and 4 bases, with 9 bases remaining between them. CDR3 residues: CASSQRQTYGYTF. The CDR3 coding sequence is TGTGCCAGCAGCCAGCGACAGACCTATGGCTACACCTTC.

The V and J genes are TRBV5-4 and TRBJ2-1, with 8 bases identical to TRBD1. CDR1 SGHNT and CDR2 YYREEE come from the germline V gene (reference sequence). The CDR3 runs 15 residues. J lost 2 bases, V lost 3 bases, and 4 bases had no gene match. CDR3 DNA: TGTGCCAGCAGCTCTCAGGGGGCGCCCTACAATGAGCAGTTCTTC. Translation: CASSSQGAPYNEQFF. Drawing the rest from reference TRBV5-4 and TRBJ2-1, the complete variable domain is ETGVTQSPTHLIKTRGQQVTLRCSSQSGHNTVSWYQQALGQGPQFIFQYYREEENGRGNFPPRFSGLQFPNYSSELNVNALELDDSALYLCASSSQGAPYNEQFFGPGTRLTVL.

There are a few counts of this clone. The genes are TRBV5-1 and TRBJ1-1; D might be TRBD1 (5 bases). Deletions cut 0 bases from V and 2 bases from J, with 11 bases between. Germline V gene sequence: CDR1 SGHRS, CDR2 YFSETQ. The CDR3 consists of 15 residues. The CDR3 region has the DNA TGCGCCAGCAGCTTGGGGGGCAGAAGCAACACTGAAGCTTTCTTT. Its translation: CASSLGGRSNTEAFF. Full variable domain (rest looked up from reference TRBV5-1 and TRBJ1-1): KAGVTQTPRYLIKTRGQQVTLSCSPISGHRSVSWYQQTPGQGLQFLFEYFSETQRNKGNFPGRFSGRQFSNSRSEMNVSTLELGDSALYLCASSLGGRSNTEAFFGQGTRLTVV.

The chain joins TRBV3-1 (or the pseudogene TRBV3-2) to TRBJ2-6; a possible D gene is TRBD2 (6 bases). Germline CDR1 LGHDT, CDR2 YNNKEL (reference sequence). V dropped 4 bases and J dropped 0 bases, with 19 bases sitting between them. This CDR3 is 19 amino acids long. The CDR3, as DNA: TGTGCCAGCAGCCTAAGGAGACAAACCGGGAGCTCTGGGGCCAACGTCCTGACTTTC. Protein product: CASSLRRQTGSSGANVLTF.

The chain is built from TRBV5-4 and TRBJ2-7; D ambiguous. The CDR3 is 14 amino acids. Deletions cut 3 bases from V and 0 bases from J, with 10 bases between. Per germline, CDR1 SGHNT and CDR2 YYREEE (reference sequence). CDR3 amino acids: CASSSGPVSYEQYF. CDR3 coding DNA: TGTGCCAGCAGCTCGGGTCCTGTCTCCTACGAGCAGTACTTC.